The sequence of this TCR beta chain was determined in a study of blood T cell repertoires in COVID-19. Clones were sequenced by immunoSEQ multiplex PCR, and TCRdb holds only the in-frame ones, with some missing. The sample holds 250,000 to 300,000 clones, 91% seen once. The sequence derives from a human donor in a cohort exposed to, infected with or recovered from COVID-19 (not recorded which). The donor label of this sample is uncertain. Sequencing was performed on PBMCs or T cells enriched from blood (not recorded which).

CDR3 protein: CASRAYSNQPQHF. The CDR3 DNA is TGTGCCAGTCGCGCGTATAGCAATCAGCCCCAGCATTTT. The chain uses TRBV19 and TRBJ1-5; D is ambiguous. This CDR3 spans 13 amino acids. Germline V gene data show CDR1 as LNHDA and CDR2 as SQIVND (reference sequence). The V gene lost 8 bases and the J gene lost 0 bases, with 8 bases spanning the gap.